Listed below are T cell receptor beta chains from one sample, sequenced in a study of post-analysis software for immune sequencing data. TCRdb itself ran the PCR reads through MiXCR, one entry per CDR3 protein. The sample carries roughly 700,000 distinct CDR3 sequences, 30% recorded once. What was sequenced was blood. Every receptor here comes from a girl aged 10-17 years with multiple sclerosis. The conserved cysteine and the conserved F or W are not part of the CDR3 here. The D gene is left open where the match is weak.

d_call,v_call,cdr3_aa
NA,TRBV12-3/TRBV12-4,ASQGGRTEAF
TRBD2,TRBV20-1,SATGGLAGVGSYNEQF
NA,TRBV18,ASSRQKNTEAF
NA,TRBV9,ANSVDSGANVLT
TRBD2,TRBV2,ASRLTSGSVSQY
NA,TRBV27,ASSLSSHGRDTQY
NA,TRBV7-2,ASSLSGANQPQH
NA,TRBV11-2,ASSLGLPLADEQY
TRBD2,TRBV20-1,SATNSGRAYNEQF
TRBD1,TRBV12-3/TRBV12-4,ASSPGTGDGRETQY
NA,TRBV19,ASSISGTYNEQF
TRBD1,TRBV20-1,SANPGTASTDTQY
NA,TRBV27,ASSFRVANEQF
TRBD2,TRBV2,ASRGFNTGTRTDPTSYNEQF
NA,TRBV12-3/TRBV12-4,ASSFGNTIY
NA,TRBV20-1,SARMERRMNTEAF
TRBD1,TRBV5-1,ASSHGTGTGTSMNTEAF
TRBD1,TRBV28,ASTLLAGTGGANYGYT
NA,TRBV7-2,ASSPRAGPGYEQY
TRBD2,TRBV11-2,ASSSAGGRYEQY
NA,TRBV6-6,ASTALRLGNEQY
NA,TRBV21-1,ASSKFGEDRTSRTQY
TRBD1,TRBV20-1,SARDPTGDHSPLH